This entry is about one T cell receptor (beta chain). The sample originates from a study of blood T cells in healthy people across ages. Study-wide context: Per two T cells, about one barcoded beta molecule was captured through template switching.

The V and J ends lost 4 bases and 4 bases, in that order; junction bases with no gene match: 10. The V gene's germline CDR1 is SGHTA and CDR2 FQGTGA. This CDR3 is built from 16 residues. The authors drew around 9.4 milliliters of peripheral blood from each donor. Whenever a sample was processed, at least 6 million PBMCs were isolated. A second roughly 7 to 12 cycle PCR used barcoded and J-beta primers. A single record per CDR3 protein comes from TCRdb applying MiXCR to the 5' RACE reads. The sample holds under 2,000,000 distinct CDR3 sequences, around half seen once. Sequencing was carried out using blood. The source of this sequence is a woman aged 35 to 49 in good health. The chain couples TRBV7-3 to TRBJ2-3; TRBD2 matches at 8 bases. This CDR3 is CASSSERGPSADTQYF. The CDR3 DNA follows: TGTGCCAGCAGCTCAGAGCGGGGGCCTAGCGCAGATACGCAGTATTTT.